This T cell receptor (beta chain) was sequenced in a study of T cells in Graves' hyperthyroidism and ophthalmopathy. Findings of the study overall: A model using 13 V-J features told ophthalmopathy apart from stable hyperthyroidism. Among clonotypes expanded in thyroid above 0.001, most were also found in blood. The model forecast ophthalmopathy, anticipating it by a median around 6.5 months before onset.

Amplification yielded TCR beta CDR3 regions, with RNA transcripts as the source. A set of HTBI primers served as the primers for a first-round RT-PCR of the TCR CDR3. In TCRdb, the multiplex PCR reads were re-called with MiXCR into one record per CDR3 protein. The sample holds about 380,000 distinct CDR3 sequences, about 18% seen once. A few counts support this clonotype. Its specificity is not known. Trimming removed 1 base from V and 4 bases from J, with 19 bases in between. Per the germline V gene, CDR1 is DFQATT and CDR2 is SNEGSKA (reference sequence). CDR3 length equals 16 residues. This sequence was found in a man between 18 and 29 years old with Graves' ophthalmopathy. The V and J genes are TRBV20-1 and TRBJ1-2, with D possibly being TRBD1 (5 bases). What was sequenced was blood. The CDR3 is CSARGGGGLWGYGYTF. The CDR3 region has the DNA TGCAGTGCTAGAGGCGGGGGGGGACTCTGGGGCTATGGCTACACCTTC.